Listed here are 14 T cell receptor beta chains from one sample, sequenced in a study of response to subunit inactivated influenza vaccine. TCRdb re-called the RT-PCR reads with MiXCR, one entry per CDR3 protein. The profile shows a few hundred thousand distinct CDR3 sequences, roughly 20% of them singletons. The sample in question was PBMCs from blood, obtained about 19 months after vaccination. The origin of the receptors is a man aged 50-75 years who received an inactivated influenza vaccine.

This clonotype was observed a handful of times. V and J are TRBV2 and TRBJ2-3; TRBD2 might be the D (5 bases). The CDR3 contains 15 residues. Germline loops: CDR1 SNHLY, CDR2 FYNNEI. Trimming removed 6 bases from V and 0 bases from J, with 13 bases in between. CDR3 region: CASSGGFYSTDTQYF. Here the CDR3 DNA reads TGTGCCAGCAGCGGAGGCTTTTATAGCACAGATACGCAGTATTTT.

The table lists this clonotype with a few counts. The gene calls are TRBV14 and TRBJ1-1; D is unclear. Deletions cut 0 bases from V and 3 bases from J, with 11 bases between. Germline V gene sequence: CDR1 SGHDN, CDR2 FVKESK. There are 15 residues in the CDR3. The CDR3 coding sequence is TGTGCCAGCAGCCAAGATCGGGGTTATTACACTGAAGCTTTCTTT. This encodes CASSQDRGYYTEAFF.

Comments on this clonotype: The junction does not match germline at one end; this may be a read error. This sequence joins TRBV7-9 and TRBJ1-4, with TRBD1 as a possible D gene (5 bases). The CDR3 extends over 14 amino acids. Per the germline V gene, CDR1 is SEHNR and CDR2 is FQNEAQ (reference sequence). CDR3 protein: CASSPRGNNEELFF. In DNA, the CDR3 is TGTGCCAGCAGCCCCCGGGGGAATAATGAAGAACTGTTTTTT.

This clonotype was counted at least ten times. The rearrangement uses TRBV4-1 and TRBJ1-1; D possibly corresponds to TRBD1 (5 bases). CDR3 length equals 17 residues. Germline V gene lookup returns CDR1 MGHRA and CDR2 YSYEKL. Trimming removed 3 bases at V and 1 base at J, with 18 bases between. The CDR3 reads CASSQPGVRLKNTEAFF. CDR3 sequence (DNA): TGCGCCAGCAGCCAGCCGGGGGTCAGACTTAAGAACACTGAAGCTTTCTTT.

In regard to this clonotype: A much bigger clone sits one base away, suggesting this may be a read error. The V call is TRBV5-1, the J call TRBJ1-5; 7 bases fit TRBD1. The CDR3 covers 14 residues. V trimming: 4 bases; J trimming: 8 bases; junction bases outside the gene matches: 9. From germline, CDR1 is SGHRS and CDR2 YFSETQ. This CDR3 reads CASSPGGGNEPQHF. The DNA of the CDR3 is TGCGCCAGCAGCCCAGGGGGGGGAAATGAGCCCCAGCATTTT.

In its sample, this clonotype was seen many times. Here the CDR3 DNA reads TGTGCCAGCAGCCGTAAATTGAACACTGAAGCTTTCTTT. Translation gives CASSRKLNTEAFF. The V gene is TRBV28, the J gene TRBJ1-1; no clear D. This CDR3 is 13 amino acids long. V lost 6 bases and J lost 0, with 8 bases in between. Per the germline V gene, CDR1 is MDHEN and CDR2 is SYDVKM. The full variable domain, in which reference TRBV28 and TRBJ1-1 provide the parts outside the CDR3, is DVKVTQSSRYLVKRTGEKVFLECVQDMDHENMFWYRQDPGLGLRLIYFSYDVKMKEKGDIPEGYSVSREKKERFSLILESASTNQTSMYLCASSRKLNTEAFFGQGTRLTVV.

This clonotype came up a few times. For the CDR3, the DNA is TGTGCCAGCAGCCTAGGGACAGCGTTTGAGCAGTACTTC. This gives the protein CASSLGTAFEQYF. This chain connects TRBV7-9 to TRBJ2-7; 7 nucleotides align to TRBD1. The CDR3 has 13 residues. With 5 bases clipped from V and 7 bases from J, the junction kept 8 bases outside the gene matches. CDR1 is SEHNR, CDR2 FQNEAQ, per germline (reference sequence).

This clonotype occurred many times. V and J are TRBV12-3 or TRBV12-4 and TRBJ1-3, with TRBD1 matching 9 bases. Germline trimming cut 3 bases from V and 1 base from J; bases unmatched to any gene: 7. CDR3 length: 17 amino acids. CDR3 in DNA: TGTGCCAGCAGTTTTGGGACAGGGAAATTATCTGGAAACACCATATATTTT. Its translation is CASSFGTGKLSGNTIYF.

The chain employs TRBV6-2 or TRBV6-3 and TRBJ1-5, with TRBD1 matching 7 bases. V was clipped by 5 bases and J by 5 bases; unmatched bases: 12. Germline V CDR1 and CDR2: MNHEY, SVGEGT. The CDR3 covers 16 residues. CDR3 region: CASSQTWDSPYQPQHF. The CDR3 nucleotides are TGTGCCAGCAGTCAAACCTGGGACAGCCCATATCAGCCCCAGCATTTT.

J is TRBJ1-5 and V is TRBV20-1; 10 bases align to TRBD1. The CDR3 runs 16 residues. From germline, CDR1 is DFQATT and CDR2 SNEGSKA (reference sequence). The J segment lost 4 bases and the V segment lost 3 bases, leaving 9 bases of the junction unmatched. DNA for the CDR3: TGCAGTGCTAGGTCCCGGGACAGGGGTTGGAATCAGCCCCAGCATTTT. Translation gives CSARSRDRGWNQPQHF.

This clonotype came up a few times. The rearrangement links TRBV12-3 or TRBV12-4 to TRBJ1-2; D is unresolved. The CDR3 contains 15 residues. Trimming took off 5 bases at V and 1 base at J, with 14 bases between the two ends. The CDR3 here is CASSTAAPNNYGYTF. CDR3 DNA: TGTGCCAGCAGTACCGCGGCACCTAATAACTATGGCTACACCTTC.

The chain links TRBV10-2 to TRBJ1-5; D uncertain. Germline values: CDR1 WSHSY, CDR2 SAAADI. V lost 2 bases to trimming and J lost 4 bases, with 15 bases between them. CDR3 size: 16 residues. The CDR3 bases are TGCGCCAGCAGTGAGCGATCAGGAAGCCATAATCAGCCCCAGCATTTT. Residues: CASSERSGSHNQPQHF.

V gene TRBV11-2 combines with J gene TRBJ2-3, with 8 bases identical to TRBD2. V shed 7 bases and J 5 bases; nucleotides not matched to a gene: 11. Germline CDR1 is SGHAT and CDR2 is FQNNGV. The CDR3 sequence is 15 residues long. The CDR3 region is CASTFSGTRGDTQYF. Written as DNA, the CDR3 is TGTGCCAGCACCTTTTCCGGGACTAGGGGAGATACGCAGTATTTT.

With regard to this clonotype: At one of its ends the junction is not consistent with the germline gene, which may arise from a read error. The chain carries TRBV6-2 or TRBV6-3 and TRBJ1-2, with D unresolved. The CDR3 length is 17 residues. Germline V gene data show CDR1 as MNHEY and CDR2 as SVGEGT. For the CDR3, the DNA is TGTGCCAGCAGTTACTCGAATCCGGATCGGGGTCACTATTGCTACACCTTC. Translation: CASSYSNPDRGHYCYTF.